This T cell receptor beta chain was sequenced during a study of T cell responses to AZD1222 COVID-19 vaccine. Study-level results: Across the whole spike, CD4 TCRs peaked at regions 160-218 and 743-854.

Some clones are missing from TCRdb's copy, which holds only in-frame ones; the method was immunoSEQ multiplex PCR. The table shows under 200,000 clones, with 70% to 90% occurring only once. As concerns this clone: The antigen is undetermined.

This TCR was sampled from an adult who received the AZD1222 COVID-19 vaccine. Sequenced material: peripheral blood, taken 28 days after the second AZD1222 dose.

DNA of the CDR3: TGTGCCAGCAGTTACGACGCCGAGAAAACAGGGAGGAGACTAGCCAATGAGCAGTTCTTC. Translated, it gives CASSYDAEKTGRRLANEQFF. J is TRBJ2-1 and V is TRBV6-2 or TRBV6-3; the D gene is possibly TRBD2 (7 bases). This CDR3 region has 20 residues. Per germline, CDR1 MNHEY and CDR2 SVGEGT. V was clipped by 2 bases and J by 6 bases, with 29 bases between them.